The entry that follows covers one TCR beta chain sequence. The ends were cut back, 7 bases at V and 5 bases at J, with 12 bases in the middle. CDR3 length: 14 amino acids. Per germline, CDR1 MGHDK and CDR2 SYGVNS. Methods used by the authors: Amplified reference gene primers provided the basis for estimating nucleated cell counts. This table comes from immunoSEQ multiplex PCR, and its TCRdb copy is limited to in-frame clones, with some not included. Clone size and the V and J calls come from that table; the DNA yielded D and trimming. The repertoire holds tens of thousands of clones, with roughly 84% as singletons. This sample is drawn from a study of blood T cell repertoires in COVID-19. Study summary: The United States, Italy and Spain supplied acute and convalescent COVID-19 samples. T cells, B-cell-depleted T cells, or PBMCs supplied cDNA or gDNA.

The sequencing sample was made of peripheral blood. The chain combines TRBV25-1 with TRBJ1-6; D perhaps matches TRBD1 (6 bases). This sequence originates from a woman over 75 with acute or convalescent COVID-19. The CDR3 DNA is TGTGCCAGCAACCAGGGGCTCCATAATTCACCCCTCCACTTT. Translated: CASNQGLHNSPLHF.